The rows below give T cell receptor beta chains drawn from one sample of a study of T cells in localized non-small cell lung cancer. Sequenced by immunoSEQ multiplex PCR; TCRdb stores in-frame clones only, minus some. The table has 5,500 to 7,000 clones, 65% to 90% seen once. The specimen comprised peripheral blood mononuclear cells, sampled before any cancer treatment. These TCRs come from a female donor at least 60 years old with stage II lung adenocarcinoma. Both conserved end residues are part of each CDR3. D genes are given only for firm matches. A clone size is listed for some rows: how often the clone was seen (once, few, many), or a class if it is expanded.

CDR3 protein: CASSELVLNNEQFF
CDR3 DNA: TGTGCCAGCAGTGAACTAGTTCTTAACAATGAGCAGTTCTTC
clone size: few
V gene: TRBV2
D gene: NA
J gene: TRBJ2-1

CDR3 protein: CASSRTGPTPGSQHYGYTF
CDR3 DNA: TGCGCCAGCAGCCGGACCGGGCCTACCCCAGGGTCCCAACACTATGGCTACACCTTC
clone size: few
V gene: TRBV4-1
D gene: NA
J gene: TRBJ1-2

CDR3 protein: CASSSMPLLSNQPQHF
CDR3 DNA: TGCGCCAGCTCTTCTATGCCGCTTCTTTCCAATCAGCCCCAGCATTTT
clone size: NA
V gene: TRBV4-1
D gene: NA
J gene: TRBJ1-5

CDR3 protein: CSVDGDGQLNTGELFF
CDR3 DNA: TGCAGCGTTGACGGGGACGGTCAACTGAACACCGGGGAGCTGTTTTTT
clone size: NA
V gene: TRBV29-1
D gene: NA
J gene: TRBJ2-2

CDR3 protein: CASSLSSAYNEQFF
CDR3 DNA: TGTGCCAGCAGCTTATCCAGCGCATACAATGAGCAGTTCTTC
clone size: few
V gene: TRBV11-2
D gene: NA
J gene: TRBJ2-1

CDR3 protein: CASSIVGKVQPQHF
CDR3 DNA: TGTGCCAGTAGTATAGTAGGGAAGGTGCAGCCCCAGCATTTT
clone size: NA
V gene: TRBV19
D gene: NA
J gene: TRBJ1-5

CDR3 protein: CASSNWLGCSYNEQFF
CDR3 DNA: TGTGCCAGCAGCAATTGGTTAGGGTGCTCCTACAATGAGCAGTTCTTC
clone size: NA
V gene: TRBV21-1
D gene: NA
J gene: TRBJ2-1

CDR3 protein: CASRKNTGELFF
CDR3 DNA: TGTGCCAGCCGTAAAAACACCGGGGAGCTGTTTTTT
clone size: few
V gene: TRBV2
D gene: NA
J gene: TRBJ2-2

CDR3 protein: CASRDLTQYF
CDR3 DNA: TGTGCCAGCAGGGATTTGACGCAGTATTTT
clone size: NA
V gene: TRBV6-1
D gene: NA
J gene: TRBJ2-3

CDR3 protein: CASSLMGGANVLTF
CDR3 DNA: TGTGCCAGCAGCTTGATGGGTGGGGCCAACGTCCTGACTTTC
clone size: once
V gene: TRBV5-4
D gene: NA
J gene: TRBJ2-6

CDR3 protein: CASSEDREAFF
CDR3 DNA: TGTGCCAGCAGCGAGGACAGGGAAGCTTTCTTT
clone size: NA
V gene: TRBV5-3
D gene: TRBD1
J gene: TRBJ1-1

CDR3 protein: CASSWEIVGLSGYTF
CDR3 DNA: TGTGCCAGTAGTTGGGAGATAGTTGGATTGAGTGGCTACACCTTC
clone size: medium-sized
V gene: TRBV19
D gene: NA
J gene: TRBJ1-2

CDR3 protein: CASSSLMGNEQFF
CDR3 DNA: TGTGCCAGCAGTAGTCTCATGGGGAATGAGCAGTTCTTC
clone size: NA
V gene: TRBV27
D gene: NA
J gene: TRBJ2-1

CDR3 protein: CASSSRTWNTEAFF
CDR3 DNA: TGTGCCAGCAGTTCGCGGACTTGGAACACTGAAGCTTTCTTT
clone size: NA
V gene: TRBV27
D gene: NA
J gene: TRBJ1-1

CDR3 protein: CASKGQTNTGELFF
CDR3 DNA: TGTGCCAGCAAAGGACAGACAAACACCGGGGAGCTGTTTTTT
clone size: NA
V gene: TRBV11-3
D gene: NA
J gene: TRBJ2-2

CDR3 protein: CASSLLAALNEQFF
CDR3 DNA: TGTGCCAGCAGCTTACTAGCGGCTTTAAATGAGCAGTTCTTC
clone size: NA
V gene: TRBV7-8
D gene: TRBD2
J gene: TRBJ2-1

CDR3 protein: CSVEKSNGGAFF
CDR3 DNA: TGCAGCGTTGAAAAATCTAACGGTGGAGCTTTCTTT
clone size: NA
V gene: TRBV29-1
D gene: NA
J gene: TRBJ1-1